This T cell receptor beta chain was sequenced for a study of blood T cell repertoires in COVID-19. Study summary: Sites across the United States, Italy and Spain contributed samples from acute and convalescent COVID-19. T cells, B-cell-depleted T cells, or PBMCs supplied cDNA or gDNA.

V was shortened by 3 bases and J by 6 bases, with 8 bases between the two germline ends. Germline V lookup: CDR1 MDHEN, CDR2 SYDVKM. The CDR3 has 13 amino acids. Authors' processing steps: Counts of nucleated cells, estimated from reference gene primer amplification, were obtained. Assay used: immunoSEQ multiplex PCR; TCRdb lists only in-frame clones, some missing. Clonal size and the V and J genes are those of that table, whereas D and trimming came from the DNA. The sample contains over 200,000 clones, roughly 86% of which appear only once. The sample was peripheral blood. The chain has TRBV28 and TRBJ1-4; possible D gene TRBD1, 6 bases. The receptor comes from a woman aged 55-69 years with acute or convalescent COVID-19. The DNA of the CDR3 is TGTGCCAGCAGTTTGGGGGCCGATGAAAAACTGTTTTTT. Translating gives CASSLGADEKLFF. Variable domain in full (rest from reference TRBV28 and TRBJ1-4): DVKVTQSSRYLVKRTGEKVFLECVQDMDHENMFWYRQDPGLGLRLIYFSYDVKMKEKGDIPEGYSVSREKKERFSLILESASTNQTSMYLCASSLGADEKLFFGSGTQLSVL.